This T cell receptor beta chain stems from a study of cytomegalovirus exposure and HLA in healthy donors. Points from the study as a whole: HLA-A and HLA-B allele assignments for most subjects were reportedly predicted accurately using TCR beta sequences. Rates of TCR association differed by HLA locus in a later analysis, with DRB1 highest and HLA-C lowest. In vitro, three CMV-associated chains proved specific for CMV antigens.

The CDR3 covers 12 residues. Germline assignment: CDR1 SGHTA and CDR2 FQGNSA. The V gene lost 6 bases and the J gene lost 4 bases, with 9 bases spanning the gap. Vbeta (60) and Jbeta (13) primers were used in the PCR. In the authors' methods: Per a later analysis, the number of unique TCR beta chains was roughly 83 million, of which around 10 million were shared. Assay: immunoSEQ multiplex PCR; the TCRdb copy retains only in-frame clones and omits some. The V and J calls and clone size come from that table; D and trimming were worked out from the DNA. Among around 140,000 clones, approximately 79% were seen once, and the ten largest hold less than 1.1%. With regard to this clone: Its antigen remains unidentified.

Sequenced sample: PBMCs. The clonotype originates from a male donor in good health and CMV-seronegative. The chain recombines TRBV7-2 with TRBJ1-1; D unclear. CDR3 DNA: TGTGCCAGCAGAGCTTGGTCCACTGAAGCTTTCTTT. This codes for CASRAWSTEAFF.